Below, 31 T cell receptor beta chains from the same sample are listed, as sequenced in a study of regulatory T cells in long-lasting Graves disease. Researchers made TCR beta libraries by using iRepertoire HTBI primers and running Arm-PCR on CDR3 regions. From the multiplex PCR reads, TCRdb called clonotypes with MiXCR, one entry per CDR3 protein. Found here are approximately 460,000 distinct CDR3 sequences, roughly 17% of them singletons; the top ten hold around a tenth. Time point given: newly diagnosed GD, antithyroid drugs for less than 3 months. PBMC-derived RNA was used for the TCR library. The same data also contributed to another study, on T cells in Graves' hyperthyroidism and ophthalmopathy.

Material: peripheral blood mononuclear cells (PBMCs), obtained at new diagnosis, from a patient treated with antithyroid drugs. The source of these receptors is a woman between 25 and 40 years old with Graves disease.

There are many counts of this clonotype. The CDR3 protein is CATSRTGTSNYGYTF. CDR3 in DNA: TGTGCCACCAGCAGAACCGGGACTTCTAACTATGGCTACACCTTC. The gene calls are TRBV15 and TRBJ1-2; TRBD1 might be the D (5 bases). Looked up from germline, CDR1 is LNHNV and CDR2 is YYDKDF (reference sequence). V lost 2 bases and J lost 0, with 10 bases in between. This CDR3 has 15 residues.

This clonotype has a handful of counts. J is TRBJ2-1 and V is TRBV29-1; TRBD1 might be the D (6 bases). Trimming took off 3 bases at V and 4 bases at J, with 10 bases between the two ends. This CDR3 contains 13 residues. Germline lookup yields CDR1 SQVTM and CDR2 ANQGSEA. CDR3 in amino acids: CSVDGQLYNEQFF. CDR3 in DNA: TGCAGCGTTGATGGACAGCTTTACAATGAGCAGTTCTTC.

This clonotype was detected a few times. The rearrangement joins TRBV2 to TRBJ2-7, with D possibly being TRBD1 (6 bases). CDR3 length equals 13 residues. Germline V gene lookup returns CDR1 SNHLY and CDR2 FYNNEI. Trimming stripped 5 bases from V and 3 bases from J, with 11 bases between. The CDR3 reads CASSYRVFYEQYF. The CDR3, as DNA: TGTGCCAGCAGTTACAGGGTTTTCTACGAGCAGTACTTC.

Points on this clonotype: A much larger clone differs by one base, so this may be a read error. In DNA, the CDR3 is TGTGCCAGCAGCCATGGTAACAGGGGGCTTCGCACCGAGGAGCTGTTTTTT. Residues: CASSHGNRGLRTEELFF. The gene calls are TRBV3-1 and TRBJ2-2, with 9 nucleotides matching TRBD1. The CDR3 contains 17 residues. Germline V lookup: CDR1 LGHDT, CDR2 YNNKEL (reference sequence).

This clonotype has a handful of counts. V is TRBV18 and J is TRBJ2-1; 14 bases line up with TRBD2. After removal of 3 bases from V and 8 bases from J, the junction contained 15 bases not matched to a gene. The CDR3 is 19 amino acids. CDR1 KGHSH and CDR2 LQKENI come from the germline V gene. CDR3 sequence (DNA): TGTGCCAGCTCACCTTTTGGACTAGCGGGAGGCCCTAGGGGGGATGAGCAGTTCTTC. The encoded protein is CASSPFGLAGGPRGDEQFF.

This clonotype was counted at least ten times. The V gene is TRBV30, the J gene TRBJ1-1, with unresolved D. Germline V CDR1 and CDR2: GTSNPN, SVGIG (reference sequence). V lost 1 base and J 6 bases, leaving 6 bases between the germline ends. CDR3 length equals 11 residues. The CDR3 sequence: CAWSERSEAFF. DNA for the CDR3: TGTGCCTGGAGTGAGCGGTCTGAAGCTTTCTTT.

As for this clonotype: This may be a read error, as it is one base from a much larger clone. The chain links TRBV6-9 to TRBJ2-2; 11 positions match TRBD1. The CDR3 loop spans 16 amino acids. Germline assignment: CDR1 MNHGY and CDR2 SVAAGI. CDR3 DNA: TGTGCCGGCAGTTACCCCGGACAGGGGGCTGTCGGGGAGCTGTTTTTT. Protein: CAGSYPGQGAVGELFF.

This clonotype was counted a few times. The chain couples TRBV7-3 to TRBJ2-5; D is undetermined. Germline V gene sequence: CDR1 SGHTA, CDR2 FQGTGA. The CDR3 loop spans 13 amino acids. Trimming cost V 4 bases and J 2 bases, with 8 bases left between them. DNA of the CDR3: TGTGCCAGCAGCTCGAATGGGCAAGAGACCCAGTACTTC. Translating gives CASSSNGQETQYF.

This clonotype has at least ten counts. This chain connects TRBV11-2 to TRBJ2-3, with D tentatively TRBD2 (7 bases). From germline, CDR1 is SGHAT and CDR2 FQNNGV. The V gene lost 3 bases and the J gene lost 9 bases, with 16 bases spanning the gap. The CDR3 is made up of 14 amino acids. CDR3 loop: CASSFFLGGDTQYF. The DNA of the CDR3 is TGTGCCAGCAGCTTTTTCCTAGGGGGGGACACGCAGTATTTT.

This clonotype has at least ten counts. The rearrangement joins TRBV5-1 to TRBJ2-7; 12 bases map to TRBD1. Germline CDR1 reads SGHRS; CDR2 reads YFSETQ. This CDR3 spans 14 amino acids. The V segment lost 5 bases and the J segment 7 bases; nucleotides outside the gene matches: 7. In DNA form, the CDR3 reads TGCGCCAGCAGAATGGGGACAGGGGGCAAAGAGCAGTACTTC. Translated, it gives CASRMGTGGKEQYF.

This clonotype was seen repeatedly, ten times or more. The rearrangement uses TRBV4-1 and TRBJ1-1, with D unresolved. CDR1 is MGHRA and CDR2 is YSYEKL in the germline V gene. The V gene lost 0 bases and the J gene lost 8 bases, with 4 bases spanning the gap. The CDR3 is made up of 11 amino acids. CDR3 region: CASSQEREAFF. CDR3 DNA sequence: TGCGCCAGCAGCCAAGAGAGGGAAGCTTTCTTT.

A few counts support this clonotype. This sequence joins TRBV20-1 and TRBJ2-5; the match to TRBD1 covers 7 bases. The CDR3 sequence is 13 residues long. CDR1 DFQATT and CDR2 SNEGSKA come from the germline V gene (reference sequence). J was trimmed by 3 bases and V by 1 base; bases with no gene match: 2. CDR3 in amino acids: CSARVTGEETQYF. Written as DNA, the CDR3 is TGCAGTGCTAGAGTAACAGGGGAAGAGACCCAGTACTTC.

This clonotype showed up many times. This sequence joins TRBV24-1 and TRBJ2-7, with D possibly called TRBD1 or TRBD2 (5 bases each). The CDR3 has 15 amino acids. Trimming shortened V by 5 bases and J by 0 bases, and 13 bases separated the two germline ends. Germline assignment: CDR1 KGHDR and CDR2 SFDVKD. The CDR3 nucleotides read TGTGCCACCAGTGTCAAAAGGGGAGACTCCTACGAGCAGTACTTC. Translation gives CATSVKRGDSYEQYF.

In this sample, this clonotype turned up a few times. The chain joins TRBV4-1 to TRBJ2-3; 10 bases are shared with TRBD2. CDR1 and CDR2 from the germline V gene are MGHRA and YSYEKL. J was trimmed by 1 base and V by 3 bases; bases with no gene match: 7. The CDR3 covers 17 residues. CDR3: CASSQGGLADRTDTQYF. In DNA form, the CDR3 reads TGCGCCAGCAGCCAGGGAGGACTAGCGGATCGCACAGATACGCAGTATTTT.

As regards this clonotype: Just one base apart from a much larger clone, this may be a read error. The chain joins TRBV5-1 to TRBJ2-4; possible D gene TRBD2, 6 bases. The CDR3 is made up of 15 amino acids. V shed 3 bases and J shed 6 bases, with 16 bases lying between them. Germline CDR1 is SGHRS and CDR2 is YFSETQ. CDR3 sequence (DNA): TGCGCCAGCAGCTCGGTGGGTTTGGAGGGAAACATTCAGTACTTC. It codes for CASSSVGLEGNIQYF.

The V call is TRBV20-1, the J call TRBJ1-2; D is ambiguous. This CDR3 spans 13 amino acids. Trimming removed 5 bases from V and 10 bases from J, with 20 bases in between. The germline gives CDR1 DFQATT, CDR2 SNEGSKA (reference sequence). This chain's CDR3 is CSAGLGSTSDYTF. The DNA for the CDR3 is TGCAGTGCTGGGCTGGGGAGTACCTCTGACTACACCTTC.

The chain links TRBV9 to TRBJ2-7; 9 bases are a match to TRBD1. The V segment lost 3 bases and the J segment 5 bases; nucleotides outside the gene matches: 6. The CDR3 runs 14 residues. Germline CDR1 and CDR2: SGDLS and YYNGEE. CDR3 protein: CASSGTGTGNEQYF. CDR3 bases: TGTGCCAGCAGCGGCACCGGGACAGGGAACGAGCAGTACTTC.

This clonotype has just a few counts. The chain recombines TRBV5-8 with TRBJ2-3; the D gene is possibly TRBD2 (6 bases). Per germline, CDR1 SGHTS and CDR2 YDEGEE. Trimming took 0 bases from V and 2 from J, leaving 10 bases between them. The CDR3 is 15 residues long. CDR3 sequence reads: CASSLGAGHTDTQYF. The CDR3 nucleotides are TGTGCCAGCAGCTTGGGGGCGGGGCACACAGATACGCAGTATTTT. The full variable domain, in which reference TRBV5-8 and TRBJ2-3 provide the parts outside the CDR3, is EAGVTQSPTHLIKTRGQQATLRCSPISGHTSVYWYQQALGLGLQFLLWYDEGEERNRGNFPPRFSGRQFPNYSSELNVNALELEDSALYLCASSLGAGHTDTQYFGPGTRLTVL.

This clonotype was detected ten times or more. The CDR3 sequence is CASSLLRGEQFF. CDR3 bases: TGTGCCAGCAGTTTATTGCGAGGTGAGCAGTTCTTC. The chain is built from TRBV28 and TRBJ2-1; D gene ambiguous. Germline V gene data show CDR1 as MDHEN and CDR2 as SYDVKM. The CDR3 is made up of 12 amino acids. V was shortened by 1 base and J by 9 bases, with 7 bases between the two germline ends.

Ten or more counts support this clonotype. The CDR3 reads CASSPRQKSGELFF. Written as DNA, the CDR3 is TGTGCCAGCAGCCCTCGACAGAAGTCCGGGGAGCTGTTTTTT. The chain employs TRBV3-1 and TRBJ2-2; D perhaps matches TRBD1 (5 bases). V lost 4 bases to trimming and J lost 6 bases, with 12 bases between them. CDR3 length: 14 residues. Germline-derived CDR1 and CDR2 are LGHDT and YNNKEL (reference sequence).

Turning to this clonotype: This may be a read error: a much more frequent sequence differs by one nucleotide. The CDR3: CASMGRVNTGELFF. The CDR3, as DNA: TGTGCCAGCATGGGGCGGGTGAACACCGGGGAGCTGTTTTTT. The chain combines TRBV3-1 with TRBJ2-2; D is tentatively TRBD1 or TRBD2 (5 bases each). Trimming took off 7 bases at V and 1 base at J, with 10 bases between the two ends. Germline CDR1 and CDR2: LGHDT and YNNKEL (reference sequence). CDR3 length: 14 amino acids.

The J gene is TRBJ2-5, the V gene TRBV6-6; 11 bases line up with TRBD2. The V gene's germline CDR1 is MNHNY and CDR2 SVGAGI (reference sequence). There are 21 residues in the CDR3. V was pared by 0 bases and J by 5 bases, with 20 bases of the junction left unmatched. CDR3 in DNA: TGTGCCAGCAGTTACTCGCGAGCTGAACTAGCGGGGGACCGTAGTCGGGAGACCCAGTACTTC. As protein: CASSYSRAELAGDRSRETQYF.

This clonotype appeared many times. V usage is TRBV27 and J usage is TRBJ1-5; 8 bases line up with TRBD1. The CDR3 runs to 18 residues. Germline V gene data show CDR1 as MNHEY and CDR2 as SMNVEV (reference sequence). Unmatched junction bases numbered 11, after V lost 3 bases and J lost 1 base. The CDR3 loop is CASSFISTGGVSNQPQHF. In DNA, the CDR3 is TGTGCCAGCAGTTTCATTTCTACAGGGGGTGTAAGCAATCAGCCCCAGCATTTT.

The chain uses TRBV9 and TRBJ1-2; D ambiguous. Germline V gene data show CDR1 as SGDLS and CDR2 as YYNGEE. The CDR3 is 13 amino acids. The V gene lost 2 bases and the J gene lost 7 bases, with 12 bases spanning the gap. The CDR3 bases are TGTGCCAGCAGCGTGGGCCCCGAGGGTGGCTACACCTTC. Amino acid sequence: CASSVGPEGGYTF.

This clonotype was detected a few times. V usage is TRBV6-2 or TRBV6-3 and J usage is TRBJ2-7, with 12 bases lining up with TRBD2. This CDR3 is built from 13 residues. V lost 7 bases and J lost 5; bases outside the gene matches: 3. CDR1 is MNHEY, CDR2 SVGEGT, per germline. CDR3 coding DNA: TGTGCCAGCACGACTAGCGGGAGAAACGAGCAGTACTTC. Translating it yields CASTTSGRNEQYF.

This clonotype was recorded a few times. A much larger clone lies a single base off, so this may be a read error. The missing conserved phenylalanine or tryptophan at the end of this CDR3 makes a read error likely. The CDR3 reads CASSFSGGWAYGYTL. Written as DNA, the CDR3 is TGTGCCAGCAGTTTCAGCGGGGGTTGGGCCTATGGCTACACCCTC. The chain couples TRBV12-3 or TRBV12-4 to TRBJ1-2; D is possibly TRBD1 (5 bases). The CDR3 spans 15 residues. Trimming removed 3 bases from V and 4 bases from J, with 15 bases in between.

The table lists this clonotype with many counts. V gene TRBV27 combines with J gene TRBJ2-7, with a possible D match to TRBD1 (6 bases). V lost 8 bases and J 1 base, leaving 9 bases between the germline ends. Germline V gene sequence: CDR1 MNHEY, CDR2 SMNVEV (reference sequence). The CDR3 spans 12 residues. In DNA, the CDR3 is TGTGCCAGCCGCAGGGGTTCCTACGAGCAGTACTTC. The encoded protein is CASRRGSYEQYF.

The J gene is TRBJ2-7, the V gene TRBV7-9; 9 positions match TRBD1. The CDR3 spans 15 residues. With 5 bases clipped from V and 6 bases from J, the junction kept 11 bases outside the gene matches. CDR1 and CDR2 from the germline V gene are SEHNR and FQNEAQ (reference sequence). This CDR3 is CASSRPGQGSSEQYF. CDR3 bases: TGTGCCAGCAGCCGGCCGGGACAGGGTTCATCCGAGCAGTACTTC. Full variable domain (missing parts from reference TRBV7-9 and TRBJ2-7): DTGVSQNPRHKITKRGQNVTFRCDPISEHNRLYWYRQTLGQGPEFLTYFQNEAQLEKSRLLSDRFSAERPKGSFSTLEIQRTEQGDSAMYLCASSRPGQGSSEQYFGPGTRLTVT.

The table lists this clonotype with many counts. The CDR3 is CASTPGVPSGAYEQYF. The DNA of the CDR3 is TGTGCCAGCACCCCCGGAGTACCCAGCGGGGCCTACGAGCAGTACTTC. This rearrangement joins TRBV27 to TRBJ2-7, with 7 bases aligning to TRBD2. This CDR3 is built from 16 residues. V was clipped by 7 bases and J by 2 bases; unmatched bases: 14. Germline loops: CDR1 MNHEY, CDR2 SMNVEV (reference sequence).

The rearrangement uses TRBV20-1 and TRBJ2-1, with D perhaps TRBD2 (6 bases). Germline V lookup: CDR1 DFQATT, CDR2 SNEGSKA (reference sequence). V gave up 0 bases and J gave up 9 bases, with 18 bases separating them. This CDR3 has 15 amino acids. CDR3 sequence reads: CSARDTGVLYLEQFF. CDR3 nucleotide sequence: TGCAGTGCTAGAGATACGGGGGTCCTATACCTTGAGCAGTTCTTC.

This clonotype was seen at least ten times. J is TRBJ2-1 and V is TRBV27, with D possibly matching TRBD2 (6 bases). CDR1 is MNHEY and CDR2 is SMNVEV in the germline V gene (reference sequence). The length of the CDR3 is 18 residues. The V and J ends lost 3 bases and 2 bases respectively, with 20 bases between them. CDR3 in amino acids: CASSFGGIGSHTYNEQFF. DNA of the CDR3: TGTGCCAGCAGTTTTGGGGGGATCGGGTCACACACCTACAATGAGCAGTTCTTC.